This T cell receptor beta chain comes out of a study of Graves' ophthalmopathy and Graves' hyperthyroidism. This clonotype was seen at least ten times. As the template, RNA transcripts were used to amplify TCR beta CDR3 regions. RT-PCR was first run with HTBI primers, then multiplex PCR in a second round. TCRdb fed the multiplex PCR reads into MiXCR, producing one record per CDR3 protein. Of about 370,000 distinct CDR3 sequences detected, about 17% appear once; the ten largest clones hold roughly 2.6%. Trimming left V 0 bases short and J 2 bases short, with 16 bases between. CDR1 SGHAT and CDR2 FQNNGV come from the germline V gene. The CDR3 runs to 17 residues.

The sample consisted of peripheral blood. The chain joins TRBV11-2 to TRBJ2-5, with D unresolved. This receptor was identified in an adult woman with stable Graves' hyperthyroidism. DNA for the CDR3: TGTGCCAGCAGCTTAGATTTGCGTGTTGGGGTTCAAGAGACCCAGTACTTC. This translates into CASSLDLRVGVQETQYF.